A selection of T cell receptor beta chains follows, all from one sample in a study of shared clonotypes between healthy human individuals. TCRdb's copy holds only in-frame clones and misses some; the assay was immunoSEQ multiplex PCR. There are hundreds of thousands of clones in the sample; 72% occur only once, and under 2% lies in the top ten. The sample was memory CD4+ T cells sorted from blood. These receptors were taken from a woman in her 30s in good health. CDR3s include the opening cysteine and the closing phenylalanine or tryptophan. The D gene is left open where the match is weak. Only part of the rows carry a size: once, few, many, or a class if the clone is expanded.

cdr3_nt: TGTGCCAGCAGCCCCCTGGCGGACAATCAGCCCCAGCATTTT
cdr3_aa: CASSPLADNQPQHF
clone_size: .
j_call: TRBJ1-5
v_call: TRBV7-9
d_call: .
cdr3_length: 14

cdr3_nt: TGTGCCATCAGTGATATGTTCACAGATACGCAGTATTTT
cdr3_aa: CAISDMFTDTQYF
clone_size: .
j_call: TRBJ2-3
v_call: TRBV10-3
d_call: .
cdr3_length: 13

cdr3_nt: TGTGCCAGCAGCCGGGACAGGGGGCGGGTGGAGACCCAGTACTTC
cdr3_aa: CASSRDRGRVETQYF
clone_size: few
j_call: TRBJ2-5
v_call: TRBV28
d_call: TRBD1
cdr3_length: 15

cdr3_nt: TGCGCCAGCAGTAACAGTTTGACGGAGACCCAGTACTTC
cdr3_aa: CASSNSLTETQYF
clone_size: few
j_call: TRBJ2-5
v_call: TRBV10-1
d_call: .
cdr3_length: 13

cdr3_nt: TGTGCCAGCAGCTCTAGTGGGGCAGGGTACGAGCAGTACTTC
cdr3_aa: CASSSSGAGYEQYF
clone_size: .
j_call: TRBJ2-7
v_call: TRBV7-8
d_call: .
cdr3_length: 14

cdr3_nt: TGTGCCTGGAGTGTAGTTCAGGGTCTCGGCTACACCTTC
cdr3_aa: CAWSVVQGLGYTF
clone_size: .
j_call: TRBJ1-2
v_call: TRBV30
d_call: .
cdr3_length: 13

cdr3_nt: TGTGCCAGCAGTTCCCCCGACAGGGAGGGTGAAGCTTTCTTT
cdr3_aa: CASSSPDREGEAFF
clone_size: .
j_call: TRBJ1-1
v_call: TRBV28
d_call: TRBD1
cdr3_length: 14

cdr3_nt: TGTGCCAGCAGCGTGGGTCGGACTAGCGGGACCAATGAGCAGTTCTTC
cdr3_aa: CASSVGRTSGTNEQFF
clone_size: .
j_call: TRBJ2-1
v_call: TRBV7-2
d_call: TRBD2
cdr3_length: 16

cdr3_nt: TGTGCCAGCAGCTTTCTAGCGGGAGCGGCAGATACGCAGTATTTT
cdr3_aa: CASSFLAGAADTQYF
clone_size: .
j_call: TRBJ2-3
v_call: TRBV5-5
d_call: TRBD2
cdr3_length: 15

cdr3_nt: TGTGCCAGCAGCTTATTACTGGTGAATCAGCCCCAGCATTTT
cdr3_aa: CASSLLLVNQPQHF
clone_size: .
j_call: TRBJ1-5
v_call: TRBV7-8
d_call: .
cdr3_length: 14

cdr3_nt: TGTGCCAGCAGCCTTTCGGGGCAGCTTGAAAAACTGTTTTTT
cdr3_aa: CASSLSGQLEKLFF
clone_size: once
j_call: TRBJ1-4
v_call: TRBV5-8
d_call: .
cdr3_length: 14

cdr3_nt: TGCGCCAGCAGCCTCCCGGACAGGGACAATCAGCCCCAGCATTTT
cdr3_aa: CASSLPDRDNQPQHF
clone_size: once
j_call: TRBJ1-5
v_call: TRBV4-1
d_call: TRBD1
cdr3_length: 15

cdr3_nt: TGTGCCAGTACCGCGGGGCGGGTGAACACCGGGGAGCTGTTTTTT
cdr3_aa: CASTAGRVNTGELFF
clone_size: once
j_call: TRBJ2-2
v_call: TRBV19
d_call: .
cdr3_length: 15

cdr3_nt: TGTGCCAGCAGCCCCGTAGACCGGGCCTCGCCTCGGGAAAGTCCGGAGACCCAGTACTTC
cdr3_aa: CASSPVDRASPRESPETQYF
clone_size: .
j_call: TRBJ2-5
v_call: TRBV21-1
d_call: .
cdr3_length: 20

cdr3_nt: TGTGCCAGCAGCTTAGAGGTTGAGCAGTTCTTC
cdr3_aa: CASSLEVEQFF
clone_size: .
j_call: TRBJ2-1
v_call: TRBV7-9
d_call: .
cdr3_length: 11

cdr3_nt: TGTGCCAGCAGCCCCATGTACACTGAAGCTTTCTTT
cdr3_aa: CASSPMYTEAFF
clone_size: .
j_call: TRBJ1-1
v_call: TRBV7-8
d_call: .
cdr3_length: 12

cdr3_nt: TGTGCCAGCAGTCCCTACCGGGACAGGGGCGAAAAACTGTTTTTT
cdr3_aa: CASSPYRDRGEKLFF
clone_size: many
j_call: TRBJ1-4
v_call: TRBV27
d_call: TRBD1
cdr3_length: 15

cdr3_nt: TGTGCCAGCAGTGAAGCGCGTTCTGGTCAGCCCCAGCATTTT
cdr3_aa: CASSEARSGQPQHF
clone_size: .
j_call: TRBJ1-5
v_call: TRBV2
d_call: .
cdr3_length: 14

cdr3_nt: TGTGCCAGCAGTTTATTGGGGGGGATCAATCAGCCCCAGCATTTT
cdr3_aa: CASSLLGGINQPQHF
clone_size: .
j_call: TRBJ1-5
v_call: TRBV28
d_call: .
cdr3_length: 15

cdr3_nt: TGCGCCAGCAGTGAGGCGACTAGCGGTAACAATGAGCAGTTCTTC
cdr3_aa: CASSEATSGNNEQFF
clone_size: .
j_call: TRBJ2-1
v_call: TRBV10-1
d_call: TRBD2
cdr3_length: 15

cdr3_nt: TGTGCCAGCAGCTTGTGGTGGACACCTACCACAGATACGCAGTATTTT
cdr3_aa: CASSLWWTPTTDTQYF
clone_size: .
j_call: TRBJ2-3
v_call: TRBV7-2
d_call: .
cdr3_length: 16

cdr3_nt: TGTGCCAGCAGCTTAATGGGGGCGAGGGAAAAACTGTTTTTT
cdr3_aa: CASSLMGAREKLFF
clone_size: .
j_call: TRBJ1-4
v_call: TRBV7-2
d_call: .
cdr3_length: 14

cdr3_nt: TGTGCCTGGAGTGGGGCGGGAGGGGAGCTGTTTTTT
cdr3_aa: CAWSGAGGELFF
clone_size: few
j_call: TRBJ2-2
v_call: TRBV30
d_call: .
cdr3_length: 12

cdr3_nt: TGTGCCAGCAGTGACGGACAGGGGGGAGATACGCAGTATTTT
cdr3_aa: CASSDGQGGDTQYF
clone_size: few
j_call: TRBJ2-3
v_call: TRBV6-4
d_call: TRBD1
cdr3_length: 14

cdr3_nt: TGTGCCAGCAGCTTAGACGTACTAGGGACCTACGAGCAGTACTTC
cdr3_aa: CASSLDVLGTYEQYF
clone_size: .
j_call: TRBJ2-7
v_call: TRBV7-2
d_call: .
cdr3_length: 15

cdr3_nt: TGTGCCAGTAGTAATCGGGACTTCGGTGGGACCCAGTACTTC
cdr3_aa: CASSNRDFGGTQYF
clone_size: .
j_call: TRBJ2-5
v_call: TRBV19
d_call: .
cdr3_length: 14

cdr3_nt: TGTGCCAGTAGAGAACAGAGCAATCAGCCCCAGCATTTT
cdr3_aa: CASREQSNQPQHF
clone_size: .
j_call: TRBJ1-5
v_call: TRBV19
d_call: .
cdr3_length: 13

cdr3_nt: TGCAGCGTTAGCGGCTCCTCCTACGAGCAGTACTTC
cdr3_aa: CSVSGSSYEQYF
clone_size: few
j_call: TRBJ2-7
v_call: TRBV29-1
d_call: .
cdr3_length: 12

cdr3_nt: TGTGCCAGTAAACTTGGGACGGTCACATCAGATACGCAGTATTTT
cdr3_aa: CASKLGTVTSDTQYF
clone_size: .
j_call: TRBJ2-3
v_call: TRBV27
d_call: .
cdr3_length: 15

cdr3_nt: TGTGCCAGCACCGAGTGGAGCGGGAGGGACCCCGGGGAGCTGTTTTTT
cdr3_aa: CASTEWSGRDPGELFF
clone_size: .
j_call: TRBJ2-2
v_call: TRBV9
d_call: TRBD2
cdr3_length: 16

cdr3_nt: TGTGCCAGCAGCTTGGCCGGGGGGTTCTCCTACAATGAGCAGTTCTTC
cdr3_aa: CASSLAGGFSYNEQFF
clone_size: .
j_call: TRBJ2-1
v_call: TRBV5-8
d_call: TRBD2
cdr3_length: 16

cdr3_nt: TGCGCCAGCAGCTCACAGGGGGCGGGTGAAAAACTGTTTTTT
cdr3_aa: CASSSQGAGEKLFF
clone_size: .
j_call: TRBJ1-4
v_call: TRBV5-1
d_call: TRBD1
cdr3_length: 14

cdr3_nt: TGTGCCAGCAAGTCCGGGACTAGCCTTTACGAGCAGTACTTC
cdr3_aa: CASKSGTSLYEQYF
clone_size: .
j_call: TRBJ2-7
v_call: TRBV11-2
d_call: TRBD2
cdr3_length: 14

cdr3_nt: TGTGCCAGCTCACCTGGGACTGTTGGAAACACCATATATTTT
cdr3_aa: CASSPGTVGNTIYF
clone_size: .
j_call: TRBJ1-3
v_call: TRBV18
d_call: .
cdr3_length: 14

cdr3_nt: TGTGCCAGCAGTGGAACAGGGACCGAGCAGTACTTC
cdr3_aa: CASSGTGTEQYF
clone_size: .
j_call: TRBJ2-7
v_call: TRBV6-6
d_call: .
cdr3_length: 12

cdr3_nt: TGTGCCAGCAGCGATCGGGACAGGGGGAACACCGGGGAGCTGTTTTTT
cdr3_aa: CASSDRDRGNTGELFF
clone_size: .
j_call: TRBJ2-2
v_call: TRBV7-9
d_call: TRBD1
cdr3_length: 16

cdr3_nt: TGTGCCAGCAGCCGCAACACCTTCAGGGGCCACGAGCAGTACTTC
cdr3_aa: CASSRNTFRGHEQYF
clone_size: .
j_call: TRBJ2-7
v_call: TRBV11-2
d_call: .
cdr3_length: 15

cdr3_nt: TGTGCCAGCAGCTTGGTGCAGGAAACTAACTATGGCTACACCTTC
cdr3_aa: CASSLVQETNYGYTF
clone_size: .
j_call: TRBJ1-2
v_call: TRBV5-6
d_call: .
cdr3_length: 15

cdr3_nt: TGTGCCACCAGCAGTCGGAGCGGGAGGGCTTTTAATAAGGAGCAGTTCTTC
cdr3_aa: CATSSRSGRAFNKEQFF
clone_size: .
j_call: TRBJ2-1
v_call: TRBV15
d_call: TRBD2
cdr3_length: 17

cdr3_nt: TGTGCCAGTAGCCAAGGACTAGCGGGGGTCAGTGAGCAGTACTTC
cdr3_aa: CASSQGLAGVSEQYF
clone_size: .
j_call: TRBJ2-7
v_call: TRBV19
d_call: TRBD2
cdr3_length: 15

cdr3_nt: TGTGCCAGCAGTCCGCCGGGACATCGGACCGGAAACACCATATATTTT
cdr3_aa: CASSPPGHRTGNTIYF
clone_size: .
j_call: TRBJ1-3
v_call: TRBV28
d_call: .
cdr3_length: 16

cdr3_nt: TGTGCCAGCAGCGCTTACAATGAGCAGTTCTTC
cdr3_aa: CASSAYNEQFF
clone_size: many
j_call: TRBJ2-1
v_call: TRBV11-1
d_call: .
cdr3_length: 11

cdr3_nt: TGTGCCAGCAGCTTGTCTAGCGGCCACCAAGAGACCCAGTACTTC
cdr3_aa: CASSLSSGHQETQYF
clone_size: .
j_call: TRBJ2-5
v_call: TRBV7-9
d_call: TRBD2
cdr3_length: 15

cdr3_nt: TGTGCCAGCAGTGAACCCGCCGGGGAGCTGTTTTTT
cdr3_aa: CASSEPAGELFF
clone_size: .
j_call: TRBJ2-2
v_call: TRBV25-1
d_call: .
cdr3_length: 12

cdr3_nt: TGTGCCTCAAAAGTTAGTCCGGGAGGATCCTACGAGCAGTACTTC
cdr3_aa: CASKVSPGGSYEQYF
clone_size: .
j_call: TRBJ2-7
v_call: TRBV27
d_call: TRBD2
cdr3_length: 15

cdr3_nt: TGCGCCAGCAGCTTGGCGGCGAAGTTAGCAGATACGCAGTATTTT
cdr3_aa: CASSLAAKLADTQYF
clone_size: .
j_call: TRBJ2-3
v_call: TRBV5-1
d_call: .
cdr3_length: 15

cdr3_nt: TGTGCCAGCAGTGAATTCAAGGGTGCTTCCGCCACTGAAGCTTTCTTT
cdr3_aa: CASSEFKGASATEAFF
clone_size: .
j_call: TRBJ1-1
v_call: TRBV6-1
d_call: .
cdr3_length: 16

cdr3_nt: TGTGCCAGCAGCTCACAGGGGGACCCACCCTACGAGCAGTACTTC
cdr3_aa: CASSSQGDPPYEQYF
clone_size: once
j_call: TRBJ2-7
v_call: TRBV7-9
d_call: TRBD1
cdr3_length: 15

cdr3_nt: TGTGCCAGCAGCAAAAAAAAAGGCGTTAGGGGGTGGTTGGAATACGAGCAGTACTTC
cdr3_aa: CASSKKKGVRGWLEYEQYF
clone_size: .
j_call: TRBJ2-7
v_call: TRBV21-1
d_call: .
cdr3_length: 19

cdr3_nt: TGTGCCAGCAGCCGCATATCGACGGTTAACACTGAAGCTTTCTTT
cdr3_aa: CASSRISTVNTEAFF
clone_size: .
j_call: TRBJ1-1
v_call: TRBV6-7
d_call: .
cdr3_length: 15

cdr3_nt: TGTGCCCGTCGTGGTTCCACCGGGGAGCTGTTTTTT
cdr3_aa: CARRGSTGELFF
clone_size: .
j_call: TRBJ2-2
v_call: TRBV19
d_call: .
cdr3_length: 12

cdr3_nt: TGTGCCAGCATTATGTCCCGGGGCGATCAGCCCCAGCATTTT
cdr3_aa: CASIMSRGDQPQHF
clone_size: .
j_call: TRBJ1-5
v_call: TRBV6-1
d_call: .
cdr3_length: 14

cdr3_nt: TGTGCCAGCTCAGAAACAGGGGGCTCAACTGAAGCTTTCTTT
cdr3_aa: CASSETGGSTEAFF
clone_size: .
j_call: TRBJ1-1
v_call: TRBV18
d_call: TRBD1
cdr3_length: 14

cdr3_nt: TGTGCCACTCGGACTAGCGGGAGGGCCCACGAGCAGTACTTC
cdr3_aa: CATRTSGRAHEQYF
clone_size: .
j_call: TRBJ2-7
v_call: TRBV6-6
d_call: TRBD2
cdr3_length: 14

cdr3_nt: TGTGCCAGCAACCGGGACAAATATGAAAAACTGTTTTTT
cdr3_aa: CASNRDKYEKLFF
clone_size: few
j_call: TRBJ1-4
v_call: TRBV2
d_call: .
cdr3_length: 13